Presented here are 12 T cell receptor beta chains from one specimen sequenced in a study of cytomegalovirus exposure and HLA in healthy donors. Measured with immunoSEQ multiplex PCR; TCRdb has only the in-frame clones, and not every one. Among about 330,000 clones, 75% to 90% were seen once, and the ten largest hold approximately 0.84%. Sequencing was carried out using PBMCs. The origin of the receptors is a young woman in good health and CMV-seronegative.

As concerns this clone: The identical CDR3 is also encoded by other nucleotide sequences in the sample. The chain has TRBV7-6 and TRBJ2-1, with 7 positions matching TRBD2. This CDR3 contains 16 residues. Germline V gene lookup returns CDR1 SGHVS and CDR2 FNYEAQ. J gave up 3 bases and V 1 base, and 6 bases lay outside the gene matches. The chain's CDR3 is CASSLGAASGYNEQFF. Here the CDR3 DNA reads TGTGCCAGCAGCTTAGGTGCAGCTAGCGGCTACAATGAGCAGTTCTTC.

This clone has just one count. The rearrangement joins TRBV14 to TRBJ2-1, with TRBD2 identical over 11 bases. Trimming removed 4 bases from V and 3 bases from J; junction bases left unmatched: 2. The CDR3 spans 15 residues. Germline CDR1 and CDR2: SGHDN and FVKESK. CDR3 region: CASSRLAGGYNEQFF. CDR3 bases: TGTGCCAGCAGCCGCCTAGCGGGAGGCTACAATGAGCAGTTCTTC.

The V gene is TRBV7-9, the J gene TRBJ2-1; 7 bases are a match to TRBD2. The CDR3 contains 13 residues. V gave up 6 bases and J gave up 5 bases; unmatched junction bases: 4. Per the germline V gene, CDR1 is SEHNR and CDR2 is FQNEAQ (reference sequence). CDR3 DNA sequence: TGTGCCAGCAGTCGGGCGGGGGACAATGAGCAGTTCTTC. It translates to CASSRAGDNEQFF.

This chain uses TRBV15 with TRBJ1-2, with a tentative D call TRBD1 (5 bases). Trimming took 4 bases from V and 3 from J, leaving 27 bases between them. CDR1 is LNHNV, CDR2 YYDKDF, per germline (reference sequence). There are 19 residues in the CDR3. The CDR3 protein is CATSTTTGGLSLGDYGYTF. The CDR3 DNA is TGTGCCACCAGCACAACCACTGGGGGACTCTCCCTGGGGGACTATGGCTACACCTTC. Variable domain in full (rest from reference TRBV15 and TRBJ1-2): DAMVIQNPRYQVTQFGKPVTLSCSQTLNHNVMYWYQQKSSQAPKLLFHYYDKDFNNEADTPDNFQSRRPNTSFCFLDIRSPGLGDTAMYLCATSTTTGGLSLGDYGYTFGSGTRLTVV.

The chain links TRBV4-2 to TRBJ2-1, with 8 nucleotides matching TRBD2. Looked up from germline, CDR1 is LGHNA and CDR2 is YNFKEQ. The ends lost 0 bases at V and 9 bases at J; junction bases unmatched: 10. This CDR3 spans 16 amino acids. CDR3 amino acids: CASSQDPSGSFGEQFF. As DNA, the CDR3 is TGTGCCAGCAGCCAAGATCCTAGCGGGTCGTTTGGTGAGCAGTTCTTC.

The V gene is TRBV9, the J gene TRBJ1-4; D might be TRBD1 (5 bases). From germline, CDR1 is SGDLS and CDR2 YYNGEE. V was clipped by 0 bases and J by 6 bases, with 12 bases between them. This CDR3 contains 15 residues. The CDR3 sequence is CASSVGGGAYEKLFF. CDR3 DNA: TGTGCCAGCAGCGTAGGGGGCGGGGCTTATGAAAAACTGTTTTTT.

The chain employs TRBV6-5 and TRBJ2-2; a possible D gene is TRBD1 (6 bases). Germline assignment: CDR1 MNHEY and CDR2 SVGAGI. V lost 6 bases and J 4 bases, leaving 12 bases between the germline ends. The CDR3 consists of 14 residues. The CDR3 DNA reads as TGTGCCAGCAGGAGACAGGTGGCCACCGGGGAGCTGTTTTTT. It translates to CASRRQVATGELFF.

The chain links TRBV7-3 to TRBJ1-1; 7 nucleotides align to TRBD1. The CDR3 totals 13 residues. In germline, CDR1 is SGHTA, CDR2 FQGTGA. The ends lost 5 bases at V and 2 bases at J; junction bases unmatched: 2. CDR3 loop: CASSRQGNTEAFF. DNA for the CDR3: TGTGCCAGCAGCCGACAGGGAAACACTGAAGCTTTCTTT.

The chain links TRBV7-6 to TRBJ2-2; 8 bases fit TRBD1. From germline, CDR1 is SGHVS and CDR2 FNYEAQ. The length of the CDR3 is 15 residues. V was pared by 6 bases and J by 4 bases, with 7 bases of the junction left unmatched. The CDR3 spells CASSQRQGSTGELFF. CDR3 DNA sequence: TGTGCCAGCAGTCAAAGACAGGGGTCCACCGGGGAGCTGTTTTTT.

The rearrangement links TRBV28 to TRBJ1-1, with 9 bases matching TRBD1. The CDR3 runs 16 residues. The germline V gene has CDR1 MDHEN and CDR2 SYDVKM. Trimming at V came to 5 bases and at J to 1 base, leaving 8 bases not matched to a gene. The CDR3 here is CASSTPGTGPNTEAFF. CDR3 coding DNA: TGTGCCAGCAGTACCCCCGGGACAGGGCCGAACACTGAAGCTTTCTTT. Together with reference TRBV28 and TRBJ1-1, the CDR3 gives the full variable domain: DVKVTQSSRYLVKRTGEKVFLECVQDMDHENMFWYRQDPGLGLRLIYFSYDVKMKEKGDIPEGYSVSREKKERFSLILESASTNQTSMYLCASSTPGTGPNTEAFFGQGTRLTVV.

The chain links TRBV4-1 to TRBJ2-3; D is unclear. Germline lookup yields CDR1 MGHRA and CDR2 YSYEKL. The CDR3 contains 13 residues. Trimming pared 2 bases from V and 6 bases from J, leaving 9 bases between. The CDR3 protein is CASSQPIGDTQYF. The CDR3 nucleotides are TGCGCCAGCAGCCAACCGATCGGGGATACGCAGTATTTT.

A single count supports this clone. The chain is built from TRBV28 and TRBJ2-7; 10 positions match TRBD1. Germline CDR1 and CDR2: MDHEN and SYDVKM. After removal of 6 bases from V and 4 bases from J, the junction contained 9 bases not matched to a gene. The CDR3 extends over 15 amino acids. The chain's CDR3 is CASSVPGQGIYEQYF. CDR3 DNA sequence: TGTGCCAGCAGCGTCCCGGGACAGGGGATTTACGAGCAGTACTTC. Full variable domain (missing parts from reference TRBV28 and TRBJ2-7): DVKVTQSSRYLVKRTGEKVFLECVQDMDHENMFWYRQDPGLGLRLIYFSYDVKMKEKGDIPEGYSVSREKKERFSLILESASTNQTSMYLCASSVPGQGIYEQYFGPGTRLTVT.